This TCR beta chain was observed in a study of a mutant IDH1 vaccine in newly diagnosed glioma. Looking at the study overall: With temozolomide cycles, or 4-6 weeks after radiotherapy alone, vaccination was started.

Time point: week 47, end of study. Alongside topical imiquimod, each dose of vaccine comprised 300 ug of mutant IDH1 20-mer peptide. Eight vaccinations reached patients in weeks 1, 3, 5, 7, 11, 15, 19 and 23. Germline V lookup: CDR1 SGDLS, CDR2 YYNGEE. Trimming cost V 4 bases and J 5 bases, with 18 bases left between them. The CDR3 is 15 amino acids. In its sample, this clone was seen once. Its antigen is undetermined. Method: immunoSEQ multiplex PCR; TCRdb's copy keeps in-frame clones and lacks some. Among over 80,000 clones, about 81% were seen once, and the ten largest hold around 5%. This chain joins TRBV9 and TRBJ2-5; possibly TRBD1 for D (6 bases). Here the sequenced sample was PBMCs, taken from a glioma patient whose treatment included an IDH1 peptide vaccine. The receptor's source is a man between 35 and 55 years old with glioma. In DNA form, the CDR3 reads TGTGCCAGCAGCCCCGGGACACTAATTAGGGAGACCCAGTACTTC. Its translation: CASSPGTLIRETQYF. Full variable domain (outside the CDR3, taken from reference TRBV9 and TRBJ2-5): DSGVTQTPKHLITATGQRVTLRCSPRSGDLSVYWYQQSLDQGLQFLIQYYNGEERAKGNILERFSAQQFPDLHSELNLSSLELGDSALYFCASSPGTLIRETQYFGPGTRLLVL.